The T cell receptor (beta chain) under discussion was sequenced for a study of cytomegalovirus exposure and HLA in healthy donors. Turning to the study itself: Roughly 85 million unique TCRs from HLA-typed donors made up an early data release. Study-wide points: A later analysis, which compared TCR beta chains of equal frequency, found the HLA-associated ones more clonally expanded. A later analysis by the authors found several of the most significant clusters apparently linked to common viral pathogens.

The length of the CDR3 is 15 residues. Germline V gene data show CDR1 as MDHEN and CDR2 as SYDVKM. V trimming: 6 bases; J trimming: 7 bases; junction bases outside the gene matches: 12. In the PCR, 60 Vbeta and 13 Jbeta primers were used. How the authors handled the data: Later, an analysis found 80 million or so unique TCR beta chains, and about 9.9 million of these were shared. TCRdb's table, derived via immunoSEQ multiplex PCR, lists solely in-frame clones and lacks some. V, J and clone size are taken as reported in that table, and D and trimming were inferred from the DNA itself. The sample lists 65,000 to 100,000 clones; over 60% were seen once. This clone has just one count. No antigen is known for it.

The sequencing sample was made of PBMCs. The chain recombines TRBV28 with TRBJ1-2; TRBD1 aligns across 9 bases. The source is a man aged 35 to 55 in good health and CMV-seronegative. CDR3 residues: CASRTTGGPRGGYTF. In DNA form, the CDR3 reads TGTGCCAGCAGAACAACAGGGGGCCCTAGGGGTGGCTACACCTTC.